A selection of T cell receptor beta chains follows, all from one sample in a study of blood T cell repertoires in COVID-19. Sequenced by immunoSEQ multiplex PCR; TCRdb stores in-frame clones only, minus some. This sample yields roughly 140,000 clones, of which about nine tenths are seen a single time; approximately 10% belongs to the top ten. The sample taken for sequencing was PBMCs or T cells enriched from blood (not recorded which). The receptors shown here come from a man in his sixties who had recovered from COVID-19. Each CDR3 is given with its conserved first and last residue. The D gene is left open where the match is weak. Part of the rows lack a size; the others show once, few, many or a class for expanded clones.

D gene,J gene,V gene,clone size,CDR3 protein,CDR3 DNA
.,TRBJ2-2,TRBV29-1,.,CSVDAGPGELFF,TGCAGCGTTGATGCAGGGCCCGGGGAGCTGTTTTTT
TRBD1,TRBJ2-1,TRBV2,.,CASSARQGVYNEQFF,TGTGCCAGCAGTGCCCGACAGGGGGTCTACAATGAGCAGTTCTTC
.,TRBJ2-7,TRBV23-1,once,CASSQLFPGGFYEQYF,TGCGCCAGCAGTCAATTATTCCCAGGAGGGTTCTACGAGCAGTACTTC
.,TRBJ1-6,TRBV9,.,CASSVASDNSPLHF,TGTGCCAGCAGCGTAGCCAGTGATAATTCACCCCTCCACTTT
.,TRBJ1-2,TRBV2,.,CASGQLGYGYTF,TGTGCCAGCGGACAACTTGGCTATGGCTACACCTTC
.,TRBJ1-1,TRBV19,.,CASRLQGSEAFF,TGTGCCAGTCGCCTCCAGGGCTCTGAAGCTTTCTTT
TRBD1,TRBJ2-7,TRBV6-5,.,CASRRRGRGDYEQYF,TGTGCCAGCAGGCGCAGGGGGCGGGGAGACTACGAGCAGTACTTC
TRBD1,TRBJ1-1,TRBV6-5,.,CASSLQGRNTEAFF,TGTGCCAGCAGCTTACAGGGGCGGAACACTGAAGCTTTCTTT
TRBD1,TRBJ1-3,TRBV30,.,CAWAGTGPGNTIYF,TGTGCCTGGGCGGGGACAGGGCCTGGAAACACCATATATTTT
TRBD1,TRBJ2-7,TRBV2,.,CASSGDRLYEQYF,TGTGCCAGCTCCGGGGACAGACTTTACGAGCAGTACTTC
TRBD2,TRBJ2-1,TRBV3-1/TRBV3-2,.,CASSQGFGGDNEQFF,TGTGCCAGCAGCCAGGGTTTCGGGGGGGACAATGAGCAGTTCTTC
.,TRBJ1-2,TRBV18,.,CASSIQGDYGYTF,TGTGCCAGCTCAATTCAAGGGGACTATGGCTACACCTTC
TRBD2,TRBJ2-2,TRBV15,.,CATSRVGGDGTGELFF,TGTGCCACCAGCAGAGTTGGGGGGGATGGCACCGGGGAGCTGTTTTTT
TRBD1,TRBJ1-2,TRBV28,.,CATSNTGVYGYTF,TGTGCCACCTCAAACACAGGGGTCTATGGCTACACCTTC
.,TRBJ1-5,TRBV19,few,CASSITGSNQPQHF,TGTGCCAGTAGTATAACGGGTAGCAATCAGCCCCAGCATTTT
.,TRBJ1-5,TRBV3-1/TRBV3-2,.,CASSQTTAGSQPQHF,TGTGCCAGCAGCCAAACGACCGCAGGTTCGCAGCCCCAGCATTTT
TRBD2,TRBJ2-2,TRBV10-3,.,CAISEGSAGGPGELFF,TGTGCCATCAGTGAGGGTTCAGCGGGAGGGCCCGGGGAGCTGTTTTTT
TRBD1,TRBJ1-2,TRBV19,.,CASSDRGVGGYTF,TGTGCCAGTAGCGACAGGGGCGTCGGTGGCTACACCTTC
TRBD2,TRBJ2-2,TRBV3-1/TRBV3-2,.,CASSAASGGWNTGELFF,TGTGCCAGCAGCGCTGCCAGCGGGGGGTGGAACACCGGGGAGCTGTTTTTT
.,TRBJ1-2,TRBV7-9,.,CASSPWPDTNYGYTF,TGTGCCAGCAGCCCATGGCCCGATACTAACTATGGCTACACCTTC
TRBD1,TRBJ2-6,TRBV27,.,CASSNRDRAISGANVLTF,TGTGCCAGCAGCAACCGGGACAGGGCTATCTCTGGGGCCAACGTCCTGACTTTC
TRBD2,TRBJ2-7,TRBV3-1/TRBV3-2,.,CASSQVGAGIYEQYF,TGTGCCAGCAGCCAAGTAGGAGCGGGGATCTACGAGCAGTACTTC
.,TRBJ1-5,TRBV19,.,CASSLEGPLRPQHF,TGTGCCAGTAGTTTGGAGGGCCCCCTTCGGCCCCAGCATTTT
.,TRBJ2-2,TRBV27,.,CASRRLLTGELFF,TGTGCCAGCAGGCGGCTGCTCACCGGGGAGCTGTTTTTT
.,TRBJ1-5,TRBV28,.,CASMSGFNQPQHF,TGTGCCAGCATGTCAGGGTTCAATCAGCCCCAGCATTTT
TRBD1,TRBJ2-4,TRBV28,.,CASRRDRVMGAKNIQYF,TGTGCCAGCAGGCGGGACAGGGTGATGGGAGCCAAAAACATTCAGTACTTC
TRBD2,TRBJ2-5,TRBV27,.,CASSLGPAGVETQYF,TGTGCCAGCAGTTTAGGCCCAGCGGGGGTAGAGACCCAGTACTTC
TRBD1,TRBJ1-2,TRBV5-1,.,CASSLYDPGQGRGYTF,TGCGCCAGCAGCTTATACGACCCTGGACAGGGTCGGGGCTACACCTTC
TRBD2,TRBJ2-1,TRBV2,.,CASSHRTSGSSYNEQFF,TGTGCCAGCAGTCACCGGACTAGCGGAAGCTCCTACAATGAGCAGTTCTTC
TRBD1,TRBJ1-6,TRBV7-6,.,CASSPVTGAAGNSPLHF,TGTGCCAGCAGCCCAGTGACAGGGGCGGCGGGTAATTCACCCCTCCACTTT
TRBD1,TRBJ1-1,TRBV6-6,.,CASSYSSWTGLAAFF,TGTGCCAGCAGTTACTCGAGCTGGACAGGGTTAGCAGCTTTCTTT
TRBD1,TRBJ1-1,TRBV2,once,CASPQGADTEAFF,TGTGCCAGCCCTCAGGGGGCAGACACTGAAGCTTTCTTT
.,TRBJ1-1,TRBV11-3,.,CASSPPDSEKAFF,TGTGCCAGCAGCCCCCCGGACAGCGAAAAAGCTTTCTTT
TRBD2,TRBJ2-5,TRBV2,.,CASSEMGTSVETQYF,TGTGCCAGCAGTGAAATGGGGACTAGCGTGGAGACCCAGTACTTC
TRBD2,TRBJ2-7,TRBV2,.,CASSAYAPGEGLYEQYF,TGTGCCAGCAGTGCATACGCGCCGGGGGAGGGGCTCTACGAGCAGTACTTC
.,TRBJ2-3,TRBV9,.,CASSVGPGDTQYF,TGTGCCAGCAGCGTAGGCCCGGGAGATACGCAGTATTTT
.,TRBJ2-1,TRBV7-6,.,CASSQIRYNEQFF,TGTGCCAGCAGCCAGATCCGCTACAATGAGCAGTTCTTC
.,TRBJ1-1,TRBV3-1/TRBV3-2,.,CASATEIVNTEAFF,TGTGCCAGCGCGACAGAGATAGTGAACACTGAAGCTTTCTTT
TRBD1,TRBJ2-2,TRBV9,.,CASSRQGVAGELFF,TGTGCCAGCAGCCGACAGGGTGTTGCCGGGGAGCTGTTTTTT
.,TRBJ2-7,TRBV7-9,.,CASSYGSGEQYF,TGTGCCAGCAGCTACGGGTCCGGCGAGCAGTACTTC
.,TRBJ1-5,TRBV19,.,CASSYTGRPNQPQHF,TGTGCCAGTAGTTACACAGGACGGCCTAATCAGCCCCAGCATTTT
TRBD1,TRBJ1-5,TRBV6-5,.,CASRRDRGNQPQHF,TGTGCCAGCAGGCGGGACAGGGGGAATCAGCCCCAGCATTTT
.,TRBJ2-1,TRBV27,.,CASSFLNEQFF,TGTGCCAGCAGTTTTCTAAATGAGCAGTTCTTC
TRBD1,TRBJ1-2,TRBV6-5,.,CASSRDRIYGYTF,TGTGCCAGCAGTAGGGACAGGATCTATGGCTACACCTTC
TRBD1,TRBJ1-1,TRBV7-8,.,CASSSWTGEAFF,TGTGCCAGCAGCTCTTGGACAGGTGAGGCTTTCTTT
.,TRBJ1-1,TRBV29-1,.,CSVEVGANTEAFF,TGCAGCGTTGAAGTGGGGGCGAACACTGAAGCTTTCTTT
.,TRBJ2-1,TRBV6-2/TRBV6-3,.,CASNPLRGLSNEQFF,TGTGCCAGCAACCCCCTTCGGGGTTTAAGCAATGAGCAGTTCTTC
.,TRBJ1-6,TRBV6-5,.,CASKTANNSPLHF,TGTGCCAGCAAAACAGCCAATAATTCACCCCTCCACTTT
.,TRBJ1-6,TRBV2,.,CASSDTGKSSYNSPLHF,TGTGCCAGCAGTGATACCGGGAAGAGCTCCTATAATTCACCCCTCCACTTT
TRBD1,TRBJ1-1,TRBV28,.,CASSVTGARAFF,TGTGCCAGCAGCGTTACAGGGGCACGAGCTTTCTTT
TRBD2,TRBJ2-1,TRBV2,.,CASDTRAGTSGTAYNEQFF,TGTGCCAGTGACACCCGAGCGGGGACTAGCGGGACAGCCTACAATGAGCAGTTCTTC
TRBD1,TRBJ1-2,TRBV6-1,.,CASSEADRVSYGYTF,TGTGCCAGCAGTGAAGCCGACAGGGTCAGTTATGGCTACACCTTC
TRBD2,TRBJ2-7,TRBV7-8,.,CASSHNSGGAREQYF,TGTGCCAGCAGCCACAACAGCGGGGGGGCTCGAGAGCAGTACTTC
.,TRBJ1-3,TRBV5-1,.,CASSSSDFDGGNTIYF,TGCGCCAGCAGCTCGTCGGACTTTGACGGTGGAAACACCATATATTTT